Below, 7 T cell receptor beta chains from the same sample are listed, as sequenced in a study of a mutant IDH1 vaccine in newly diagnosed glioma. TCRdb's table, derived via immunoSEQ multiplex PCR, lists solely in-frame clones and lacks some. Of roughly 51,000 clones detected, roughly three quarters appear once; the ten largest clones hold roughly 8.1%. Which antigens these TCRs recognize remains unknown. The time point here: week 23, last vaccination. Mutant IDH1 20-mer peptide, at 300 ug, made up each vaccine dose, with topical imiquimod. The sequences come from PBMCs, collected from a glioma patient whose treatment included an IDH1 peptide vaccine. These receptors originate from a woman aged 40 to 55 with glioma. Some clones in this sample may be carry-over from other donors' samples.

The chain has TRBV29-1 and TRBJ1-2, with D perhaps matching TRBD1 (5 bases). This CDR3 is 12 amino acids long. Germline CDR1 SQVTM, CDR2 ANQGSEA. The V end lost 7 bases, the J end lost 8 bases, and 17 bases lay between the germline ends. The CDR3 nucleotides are TGCAGCGGGGGGACCGATGGGGCGGGCTACACCTTC. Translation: CSGGTDGAGYTF.

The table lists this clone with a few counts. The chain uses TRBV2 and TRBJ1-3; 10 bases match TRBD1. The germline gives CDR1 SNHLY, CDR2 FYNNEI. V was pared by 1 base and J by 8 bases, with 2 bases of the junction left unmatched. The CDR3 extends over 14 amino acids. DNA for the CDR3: TGTGCCAGCAGTGAAGGACAGGGGGCGCACACCATATATTTT. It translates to CASSEGQGAHTIYF.

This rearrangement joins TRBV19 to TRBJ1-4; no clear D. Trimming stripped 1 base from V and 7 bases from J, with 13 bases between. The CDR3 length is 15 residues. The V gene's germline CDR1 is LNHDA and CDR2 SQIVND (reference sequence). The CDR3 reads CASSIVGMKSEKLFF. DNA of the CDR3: TGTGCCAGTAGTATAGTTGGGATGAAGAGTGAAAAACTGTTTTTT.

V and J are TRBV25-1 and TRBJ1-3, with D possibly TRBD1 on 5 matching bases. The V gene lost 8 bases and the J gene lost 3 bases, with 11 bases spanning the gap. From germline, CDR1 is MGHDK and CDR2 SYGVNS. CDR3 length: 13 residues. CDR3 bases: TGTGCCAGCGGGGACCAGCGTGGAAACACCATATATTTT. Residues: CASGDQRGNTIYF.

The CDR3: CASISMGQANTGELFF. For the CDR3, the DNA is TGTGCCAGCATCTCTATGGGACAGGCGAACACCGGGGAGCTGTTTTTT. The chain uses TRBV7-8 and TRBJ2-2; TRBD1 aligns across 8 bases. With V trimmed by 7 bases and J by 0 bases, 7 bases remained unmatched. CDR1 is SGHVS and CDR2 is FQNEAQ in the germline V gene. The CDR3 consists of 16 residues.

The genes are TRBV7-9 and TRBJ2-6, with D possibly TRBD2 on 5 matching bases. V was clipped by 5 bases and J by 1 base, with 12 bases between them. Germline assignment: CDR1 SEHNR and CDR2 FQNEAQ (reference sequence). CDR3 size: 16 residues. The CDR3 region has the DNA TGTGCCAGCAGCACTATCTGGGAGTCTGGGGCCAACGTCCTGACTTTC. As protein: CASSTIWESGANVLTF. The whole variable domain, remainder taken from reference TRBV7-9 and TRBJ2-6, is DTGVSQNPRHKITKRGQNVTFRCDPISEHNRLYWYRQTLGQGPEFLTYFQNEAQLEKSRLLSDRFSAERPKGSFSTLEIQRTEQGDSAMYLCASSTIWESGANVLTFGAGSRLTVL.

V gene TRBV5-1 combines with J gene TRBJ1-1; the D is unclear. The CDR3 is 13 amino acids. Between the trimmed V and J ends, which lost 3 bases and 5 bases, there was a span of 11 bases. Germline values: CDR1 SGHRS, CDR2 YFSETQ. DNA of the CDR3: TGCGCCAGCAGCTACGTTGGAGATACTGAAGCTTTCTTT. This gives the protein CASSYVGDTEAFF.